Listed below are T cell receptor beta chains from one sample, sequenced in a study of vaccination and CD4 T cells after COVID-19. In TCRdb, the PCR reads were re-called with MiXCR into one record per CDR3 protein. The sample has 12,000 or so distinct CDR3 sequences; 50% to 55% are singletons. The antigens of these receptors remain unknown. Sequenced material: CD4+ T cells from blood, cultured in vitro. These receptors were collected from a human donor who had recovered from COVID-19. CDR3s include the opening cysteine and the closing phenylalanine or tryptophan. The D gene is left open where the match is weak. Size tells how often a clone was seen (once, few, many) or the class of an expanded clone, and some rows leave it out.

J gene: TRBJ2-2; D gene: -; V gene: TRBV7-9; clone size: -; CDR3 DNA: TGTGCCAGCAGCATGGGACTCCCTGGGAACACCGGGGAGCTGTTTTTT; CDR3 protein: CASSMGLPGNTGELFF
J gene: TRBJ2-2; D gene: -; V gene: TRBV11-1; clone size: -; CDR3 DNA: TGTGCCAGCAGCCCGCACAGAGTCACCGGGGAGCTGTTTTTT; CDR3 protein: CASSPHRVTGELFF
J gene: TRBJ1-2; D gene: -; V gene: TRBV20-1; clone size: -; CDR3 DNA: TGCAGTGCTAGAGGAGAAGGCAGCCCCTATGGCTACACCTTC; CDR3 protein: CSARGEGSPYGYTF
J gene: TRBJ1-5; D gene: -; V gene: TRBV4-3; clone size: few; CDR3 DNA: TGCGCCAGCAGCCAAGATAAACAGGGCCAGCCCCAGCATTTT; CDR3 protein: CASSQDKQGQPQHF
J gene: TRBJ2-7; D gene: TRBD2; V gene: TRBV19; clone size: once; CDR3 DNA: TGTGCCAGTAGTACCGTACTAGCGGGGGGCTACGAGCAGTACTTC; CDR3 protein: CASSTVLAGGYEQYF
J gene: TRBJ1-5; D gene: -; V gene: TRBV12-3/TRBV12-4; clone size: -; CDR3 DNA: TGTGCCAGCAGTTTCATCCCTCTCCCAGGGCAGAATCAGCCCCAGCATTTT; CDR3 protein: CASSFIPLPGQNQPQHF
J gene: TRBJ1-6; D gene: TRBD1; V gene: TRBV11-2; clone size: few; CDR3 DNA: TGTGCCAGCAGCTCCTACAGGGGGCTAGGATCACCCCTCCACTTT; CDR3 protein: CASSSYRGLGSPLHF
J gene: TRBJ2-3; D gene: TRBD2; V gene: TRBV12-5; clone size: -; CDR3 DNA: TGTGCTAGTGGTTTGGTACGGGGGGGCACAGATACGCAGTATTTT; CDR3 protein: CASGLVRGGTDTQYF
J gene: TRBJ2-1; D gene: -; V gene: TRBV19; clone size: few; CDR3 DNA: TGTGCCAGTAGCCTAACCTGGGTCGGTGAGCAGTTCTTC; CDR3 protein: CASSLTWVGEQFF
J gene: TRBJ1-2; D gene: -; V gene: TRBV5-1; clone size: -; CDR3 DNA: TGCGCCAGCAGAGCTTCGACTGGAGACTATGGCTACACCTTC; CDR3 protein: CASRASTGDYGYTF
J gene: TRBJ1-4; D gene: -; V gene: TRBV7-8; clone size: -; CDR3 DNA: TGTGCCAGCAGCCCCCGGAGTACTAATGAAAAACTGTTTTTT; CDR3 protein: CASSPRSTNEKLFF
J gene: TRBJ1-6; D gene: -; V gene: TRBV20-1; clone size: -; CDR3 DNA: TGCAGTGCTCGGACCGGGACCCAAAATAATTCACCCCTCCACTTT; CDR3 protein: CSARTGTQNNSPLHF
J gene: TRBJ1-3; D gene: -; V gene: TRBV7-6; clone size: -; CDR3 DNA: TGTGCCAGCAGCAAAAGGGACTCTGGAAACACCATATATTTT; CDR3 protein: CASSKRDSGNTIYF